The present TCR beta chain was sequenced within a study of T cell repertoires in cytomegalovirus infection. Study-level information: Public TCR beta signatures indicated both CMV infection and matching HLA type.

Study observations and caveats: The ex vivo response was dominated by HLA-C-restricted CMV-specific TCR beta clonotypes.

On this clonotype itself: Its antigen is unknown.

The ends were cut back, 5 bases at V and 6 bases at J, with 16 bases in the middle. The CDR3 has 14 amino acids. TCRdb re-called the reads with MiXCR, one entry per CDR3 protein. The data show some 920,000 distinct CDR3 sequences, approximately 33% seen once. This sequence joins TRBV12-3 or TRBV12-4 and TRBJ1-2; D not resolved. This TCR derives from a human donor in good health (CMV status not recorded). Some clones in this sample may be carry-over from other donors' samples. The sequences come from cultured CD8+ T cells from PBMCs, collected from culture after CMV antigen stimulation. CDR3 DNA: TGTGCCAGCAGTCCCCCCGGCGGGTTGAATGGCTACACCTTC. Translating it yields CASSPPGGLNGYTF.